Below are 25 T cell receptor beta chains sequenced from a single sample in a study of cytomegalovirus exposure and HLA in healthy donors. The PCR used 60 Vbeta and 13 Jbeta primers. Assay: immunoSEQ multiplex PCR; the TCRdb copy retains only in-frame clones and omits some. This table has some 98,000 clones, around 80% appearing once. The sample taken for sequencing was PBMCs. All receptors derive from a man aged 35-49 years in good health and CMV-seronegative.

The V call is TRBV25-1, the J call TRBJ2-7; 8 nucleotides agree with TRBD1. The CDR3 is made up of 14 amino acids. CDR1 and CDR2 (germline): MGHDK, SYGVNS. Trimming removed 0 bases from V and 3 bases from J; junction bases left unmatched: 1. Here the CDR3 reads CASSEYGQGYEQYF. CDR3 bases: TGTGCCAGCAGTGAATACGGACAGGGCTACGAGCAGTACTTC.

The chain joins TRBV5-5 to TRBJ2-7; TRBD2 aligns across 10 bases. The CDR3 is made up of 17 amino acids. Losses at the gene ends were 1 base for V and 2 bases for J; bases not matched to a gene: 9. CDR1 SGHKS and CDR2 YYEKEE come from the germline V gene (reference sequence). The CDR3 nucleotides are TGTGCCAGCAGCTTGATGGCTAGCGGGGGCAGGACCTACGAGCAGTACTTC. Encoded protein: CASSLMASGGRTYEQYF.

The genes are TRBV5-1 and TRBJ2-3, with 8 bases that match TRBD2. V lost 8 bases, J lost 3 bases, and 8 bases stayed unmatched. The germline V gene encodes CDR1 SGHRS and CDR2 YFSETQ. This CDR3 contains 14 residues. CDR3 nucleotide sequence: TGCGCCAGTTCGGCGGGGGGATTAACAGATACGCAGTATTTT. Residues: CASSAGGLTDTQYF.

This CDR3 reads CASSLRRTAGEKLFF. In DNA form, the CDR3 reads TGTGCCAGCAGTTTACGAAGGACGGCGGGGGAAAAACTGTTTTTT. This chain uses TRBV27 with TRBJ1-4; D gene unclear. The CDR3 extends over 15 amino acids. V was clipped by 2 bases and J by 8 bases, with 15 bases between them. Germline V lookup: CDR1 MNHEY, CDR2 SMNVEV (reference sequence). Variable domain in full (rest from reference TRBV27 and TRBJ1-4): EAQVTQNPRYLITVTGKKLTVTCSQNMNHEYMSWYRQDPGLGLRQIYYSMNVEVTDKGDVPEGYKVSRKEKRNFPLILESPSPNQTSLYFCASSLRRTAGEKLFFGSGTQLSVL.

The rearrangement uses TRBV25-1 and TRBJ1-2, with 11 nucleotides matching TRBD1. This CDR3 contains 14 residues. CDR1 is MGHDK, CDR2 SYGVNS, per germline. After removal of 6 bases from V and 2 bases from J, the junction contained 2 bases not matched to a gene. The CDR3 here is CASRGTGGNYGYTF. The CDR3, as DNA: TGTGCCAGCAGAGGGACAGGGGGGAACTATGGCTACACCTTC.

This sequence joins TRBV5-8 and TRBJ1-3; no clear D gene. CDR3 size: 14 residues. In germline, CDR1 is SGHTS, CDR2 YDEGEE. V gave up 4 bases and J gave up 1 base, with 9 bases separating them. The CDR3 region is CASSLGISGNTIYF. The CDR3, as DNA: TGTGCCAGCAGCCTCGGGATATCTGGAAACACCATATATTTT. Looking up the rest from reference TRBV5-8 and TRBJ1-3 gives the full variable domain: EAGVTQSPTHLIKTRGQQATLRCSPISGHTSVYWYQQALGLGLQFLLWYDEGEERNRGNFPPRFSGRQFPNYSSELNVNALELEDSALYLCASSLGISGNTIYFGEGSWLTVV.

The chain uses TRBV19 and TRBJ1-5; TRBD1 is a possible D gene (6 bases). Per germline, CDR1 LNHDA and CDR2 SQIVND (reference sequence). V lost 4 bases, J lost 4 bases, and 11 bases lay in between. This CDR3 comprises 14 residues. CDR3 sequence: CASSTRQENQPQHF. CDR3 coding DNA: TGTGCCAGTAGTACACGACAGGAAAATCAGCCCCAGCATTTT.

This clone was observed a handful of times. The J gene is TRBJ1-5, the V gene TRBV4-1; D is ambiguous. In germline, CDR1 is MGHRA, CDR2 YSYEKL. The CDR3 contains 13 residues. Trimming pared 0 bases from V and 7 bases from J, leaving 7 bases between. CDR3 protein: CASSQDLQQPQHF. CDR3 DNA sequence: TGCGCCAGCAGCCAAGATCTACAGCAGCCCCAGCATTTT.

V gene TRBV7-8 combines with J gene TRBJ1-6, with 8 bases matching TRBD1. This CDR3 spans 19 amino acids. Per the germline V gene, CDR1 is SGHVS and CDR2 is FQNEAQ. V gave up 5 bases and J gave up 5 bases; unmatched junction bases: 17. CDR3 nucleotides: TGTGCCAGCAGCGCAGGACAGGGAGGCCGGAGGTATAATAATTCACCCCTCCACTTT. It translates to CASSAGQGGRRYNNSPLHF.

The chain joins TRBV6-5 to TRBJ1-5, with D possibly TRBD1 on 5 matching bases. Germline CDR1 MNHEY, CDR2 SVGAGI. The CDR3 covers 15 residues. Trimming cost V 0 bases and J 6 bases, with 12 bases left between them. CDR3 protein: CASSYSSQVSQPQHF. The CDR3 coding sequence is TGTGCCAGCAGTTACTCTTCACAGGTCTCTCAGCCCCAGCATTTT.

The rearrangement links TRBV18 to TRBJ1-4; D uncertain. This CDR3 comprises 15 residues. Trimming took 2 bases from V and 3 from J, leaving 10 bases between them. Germline V gene data show CDR1 as KGHSH and CDR2 as LQKENI. CDR3 bases: TGTGCCAGCTCACCAAGACACGACCCTAATGAAAAACTGTTTTTT. Its protein is CASSPRHDPNEKLFF.

The chain recombines TRBV9 with TRBJ2-3; 14 bases agree with TRBD2. With 3 bases clipped from V and 2 bases from J, the junction kept 8 bases outside the gene matches. The CDR3 is made up of 18 amino acids. Germline values: CDR1 SGDLS, CDR2 YYNGEE. In DNA, the CDR3 is TGTGCCAGCAGCGACACCCGACTAGCGGGGGGGTCCACAGATACGCAGTATTTT. This codes for CASSDTRLAGGSTDTQYF.

J is TRBJ2-7 and V is TRBV5-6, with 10 bases identical to TRBD2. This CDR3 spans 15 amino acids. Germline values: CDR1 SGHDT, CDR2 YYEEEE. The ends lost 7 bases at V and 7 bases at J; junction bases unmatched: 14. The CDR3 spells CASGPGLAVWREQYF. The CDR3 DNA follows: TGTGCCAGCGGACCCGGACTAGCGGTGTGGCGAGAGCAGTACTTC.

This chain links TRBV5-4 with TRBJ2-2, with no clear D. Germline V gene lookup returns CDR1 SGHNT and CDR2 YYREEE (reference sequence). V dropped 0 bases and J dropped 5 bases, with 11 bases sitting between them. The CDR3 totals 15 residues. CDR3 DNA: TGTGCCAGCAGCTTGGATACCTTGAGGACCGGGGAGCTGTTTTTT. Residues: CASSLDTLRTGELFF.

The J gene is TRBJ2-5, the V gene TRBV6-1; TRBD2 is a possible D gene (7 bases). The J call may be in error: the DNA end matches TRBJ2-7 better. The CDR3 is 15 amino acids. Per germline, CDR1 MNHNS and CDR2 SASEGT. This CDR3 reads CASSEGAGGSYEQYF. CDR3 bases: TGTGCCAGCAGTGAGGGGGCCGGGGGGAGCTACGAGCAGTACTTC.

This clone occurred a few times. This chain joins TRBV19 and TRBJ1-4; 8 bases map to TRBD1. Germline V gene data show CDR1 as LNHDA and CDR2 as SQIVND (reference sequence). CDR3 length: 17 amino acids. With V trimmed by 2 bases and J by 7 bases, 12 bases remained unmatched. Here the CDR3 DNA reads TGTGCCAGTAGTATAATGTTCCTGGGACAGGCCCGTGAAAAACTGTTTTTT. This gives the protein CASSIMFLGQAREKLFF.

This clone was observed a handful of times. The chain combines TRBV7-9 with TRBJ1-3, with D hard to call. The CDR3 has 17 amino acids. Germline-derived CDR1 and CDR2 are SEHNR and FQNEAQ (reference sequence). Trimming stripped 5 bases from V and 0 bases from J, with 17 bases between. CDR3 region: CASSARLERSSGNTIYF. CDR3 DNA sequence: TGTGCCAGCAGCGCCCGGTTAGAAAGGAGCTCTGGAAACACCATATATTTT.

This rearrangement joins TRBV28 to TRBJ2-3; 10 bases are shared with TRBD2. In germline, CDR1 is MDHEN, CDR2 SYDVKM. CDR3 length: 18 amino acids. V lost 3 bases to trimming and J lost 3 bases; unmatched junction nucleotides: 12. CDR3 in DNA: TGTGCCAGCAGTTTTCCCAGCGGGGGGGGGCCGGGTACAGATACGCAGTATTTT. Translated: CASSFPSGGGPGTDTQYF.

The rearrangement uses TRBV7-2 and TRBJ2-3, with 7 bases that match TRBD2. V was clipped by 2 bases and J by 3 bases; unmatched bases: 11. The CDR3 extends over 17 amino acids. Germline V gene lookup returns CDR1 SGHTA and CDR2 FQGNSA. The CDR3 is CASSLRPLGGGTDTQYF. The CDR3 nucleotides read TGTGCCAGCAGCTTACGGCCTTTGGGCGGGGGAACAGATACGCAGTATTTT.

The chain couples TRBV10-3 to TRBJ1-2; no clear D. Trimming left V 2 bases short and J 6 bases short, with 7 bases between. There are 12 residues in the CDR3. The germline gives CDR1 ENHRY, CDR2 SYGVKD. In DNA form, the CDR3 reads TGTGCCATCAGTGAGATTACAGATGGCTACACCTTC. This gives the protein CAISEITDGYTF.

This chain joins TRBV6-1 and TRBJ1-3, with D maybe TRBD1 (6 bases). The V and J ends lost 5 bases and 4 bases respectively, with 15 bases between them. Germline values: CDR1 MNHNS, CDR2 SASEGT. The CDR3 is 15 residues long. In DNA form, the CDR3 reads TGTGCCAGCAGTTTAGGGGGGGCGAGCGGAAACACCATATATTTT. Protein sequence: CASSLGGASGNTIYF.

The chain uses TRBV2 and TRBJ2-6; D remains unclear. This CDR3 is 16 amino acids long. V lost 0 bases to trimming and J lost 0 bases, with 6 bases between them. The V gene's germline CDR1 is SNHLY and CDR2 FYNNEI. CDR3 loop: CASSEARSSGANVLTF. The CDR3 DNA is TGTGCCAGCAGTGAAGCTAGGAGCTCTGGGGCCAACGTCCTGACTTTC.

This clone has just a few counts. The V call is TRBV25-1, the J call TRBJ1-1; 7 bases fit TRBD1. Germline V lookup: CDR1 MGHDK, CDR2 SYGVNS. V dropped 4 bases and J dropped 0; count of bases not matched to a gene: 5. The CDR3 sequence is 15 residues long. The CDR3 coding sequence is TGTGCCAGCAGTGCCAGGGGGGCCATGAACACTGAAGCTTTCTTT. It translates to CASSARGAMNTEAFF.

This chain connects TRBV18 to TRBJ1-5; D perhaps matches TRBD1 (6 bases). Germline CDR1 reads KGHSH; CDR2 reads LQKENI. CDR3 length: 16 amino acids. The V and J ends lost 3 bases and 0 bases respectively, with 12 bases between them. The CDR3 DNA sequence: TGTGCCAGCTCACCCTCCGGACAGTATAGCAATCAGCCCCAGCATTTT. This sequence encodes CASSPSGQYSNQPQHF.

The gene calls are TRBV9 and TRBJ2-7, with D perhaps matching TRBD2 (7 bases). This CDR3 spans 18 amino acids. The germline CDR1 and CDR2 sequences are SGDLS and YYNGEE. Deletions cut 0 bases from V and 1 base from J, with 20 bases between. CDR3 bases: TGTGCCAGCAGCGTAGGAGGGGGGAGGGGAGAAAATTCCTACGAGCAGTACTTC. This codes for CASSVGGGRGENSYEQYF.